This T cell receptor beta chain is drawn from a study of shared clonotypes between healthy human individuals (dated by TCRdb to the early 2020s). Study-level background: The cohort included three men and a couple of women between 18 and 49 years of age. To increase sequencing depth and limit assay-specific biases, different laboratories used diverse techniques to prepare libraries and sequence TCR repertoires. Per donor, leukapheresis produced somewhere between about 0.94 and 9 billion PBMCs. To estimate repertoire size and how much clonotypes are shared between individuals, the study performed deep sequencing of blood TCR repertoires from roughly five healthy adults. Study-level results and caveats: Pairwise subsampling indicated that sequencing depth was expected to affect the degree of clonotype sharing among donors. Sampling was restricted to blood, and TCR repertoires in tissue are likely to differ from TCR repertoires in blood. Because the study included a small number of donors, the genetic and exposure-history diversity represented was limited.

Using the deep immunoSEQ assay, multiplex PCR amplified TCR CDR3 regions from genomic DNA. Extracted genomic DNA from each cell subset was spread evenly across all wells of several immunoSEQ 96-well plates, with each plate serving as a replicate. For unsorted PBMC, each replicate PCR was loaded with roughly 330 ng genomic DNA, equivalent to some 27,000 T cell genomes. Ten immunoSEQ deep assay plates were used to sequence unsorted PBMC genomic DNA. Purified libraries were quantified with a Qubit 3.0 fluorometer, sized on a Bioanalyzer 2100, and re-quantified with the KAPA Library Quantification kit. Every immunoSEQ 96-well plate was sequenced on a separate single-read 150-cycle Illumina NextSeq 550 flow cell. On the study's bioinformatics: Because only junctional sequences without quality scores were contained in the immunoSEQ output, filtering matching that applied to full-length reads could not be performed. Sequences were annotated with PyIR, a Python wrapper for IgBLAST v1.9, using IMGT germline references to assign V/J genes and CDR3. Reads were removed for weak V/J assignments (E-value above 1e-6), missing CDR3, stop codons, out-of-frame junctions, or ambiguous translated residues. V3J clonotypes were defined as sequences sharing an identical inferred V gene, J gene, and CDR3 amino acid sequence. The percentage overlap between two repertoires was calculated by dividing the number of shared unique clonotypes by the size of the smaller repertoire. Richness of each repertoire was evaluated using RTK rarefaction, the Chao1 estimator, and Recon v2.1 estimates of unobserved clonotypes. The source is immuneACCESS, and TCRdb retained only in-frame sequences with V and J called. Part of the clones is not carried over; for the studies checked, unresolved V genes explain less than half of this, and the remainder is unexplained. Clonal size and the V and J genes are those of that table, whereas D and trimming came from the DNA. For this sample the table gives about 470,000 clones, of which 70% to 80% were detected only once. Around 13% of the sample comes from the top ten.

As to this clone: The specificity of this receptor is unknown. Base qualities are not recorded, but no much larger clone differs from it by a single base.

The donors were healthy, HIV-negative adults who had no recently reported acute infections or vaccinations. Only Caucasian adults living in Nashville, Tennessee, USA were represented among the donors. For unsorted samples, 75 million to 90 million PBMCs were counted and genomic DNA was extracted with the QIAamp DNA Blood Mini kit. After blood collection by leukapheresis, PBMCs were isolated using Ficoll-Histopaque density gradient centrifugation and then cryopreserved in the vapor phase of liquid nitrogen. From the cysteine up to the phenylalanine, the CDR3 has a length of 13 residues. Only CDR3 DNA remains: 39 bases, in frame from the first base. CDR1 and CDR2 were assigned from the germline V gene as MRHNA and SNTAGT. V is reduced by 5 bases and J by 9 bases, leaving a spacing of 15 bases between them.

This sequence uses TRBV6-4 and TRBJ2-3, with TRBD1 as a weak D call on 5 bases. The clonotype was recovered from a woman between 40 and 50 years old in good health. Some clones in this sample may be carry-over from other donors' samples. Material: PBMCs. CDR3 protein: CASSTAQAGTQYF. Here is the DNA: TGTGCCAGCAGTACAGCCCAGGCAGGGACGCAGTATTTT.